The 26 T cell receptor beta chains below come from one sample, sequenced in a study of cytomegalovirus exposure and HLA in healthy donors. Primers included in the PCR were 60 Vbeta and 13 Jbeta primers. Method: immunoSEQ multiplex PCR; TCRdb's copy keeps in-frame clones and lacks some. The sample spans under 90,000 clones; the ten largest clones claim around 7.5%. The sequenced sample consisted of PBMCs. These receptors were taken from a female donor in good health and CMV-seropositive.

The chain combines TRBV18 with TRBJ1-1; possibly TRBD1 for D (5 bases). The V and J ends lost 5 bases and 1 base respectively, with 14 bases between them. Germline lookup yields CDR1 KGHSH and CDR2 LQKENI. The CDR3 is 15 residues long. The CDR3 loop is CASSDLLGENTEAFF. In DNA, the CDR3 is TGTGCCAGCTCAGACCTATTAGGGGAGAACACTGAAGCTTTCTTT.

V and J are TRBV7-2 and TRBJ2-7; 7 nucleotides line up with TRBD1. This CDR3 region has 14 residues. V trimming: 4 bases; J trimming: 1 base; junction bases outside the gene matches: 4. The germline V gene encodes CDR1 SGHTA and CDR2 FQGNSA. The CDR3 DNA reads as TGTGCCAGCAGCTCGGACAGGCGGTCCTACGAGCAGTACTTC. The encoded protein is CASSSDRRSYEQYF.

The chain uses TRBV19 and TRBJ1-2, with 8 nucleotides matching TRBD1. The germline V gene encodes CDR1 LNHDA and CDR2 SQIVND (reference sequence). This CDR3 is 14 amino acids long. Trimming removed 6 bases from V and 1 base from J; junction bases left unmatched: 4. CDR3 nucleotides: TGTGCCAGTAGCCCGGGACAGGTTAACTATGGCTACACCTTC. Translating it yields CASSPGQVNYGYTF.

The chain links TRBV28 to TRBJ2-1; 10 bases agree with TRBD2. V was pared by 2 bases and J by 8 bases, with 6 bases of the junction left unmatched. This CDR3 is built from 15 residues. CDR1 MDHEN and CDR2 SYDVKM come from the germline V gene. The CDR3 coding sequence is TGTGCCAGCAGTTTAGTGCTAGCGGGAGATTATGAGCAGTTCTTC. Translation gives CASSLVLAGDYEQFF.

This chain links TRBV19 with TRBJ2-2; a possible D gene is TRBD1 (5 bases). This CDR3 is 14 amino acids long. In germline, CDR1 is LNHDA, CDR2 SQIVND (reference sequence). Trimming cost V 8 bases and J 2 bases, with 12 bases left between them. The chain's CDR3 is CASQIDRNTGELFF. DNA of the CDR3: TGTGCCAGTCAAATTGACAGAAACACCGGGGAGCTGTTTTTT.

This chain uses TRBV5-1 with TRBJ2-7, with 12 bases aligning to TRBD2. Trimming removed 4 bases from V and 6 bases from J; junction bases left unmatched: 5. The germline CDR1 and CDR2 sequences are SGHRS and YFSETQ. This CDR3 comprises 14 residues. The CDR3 is CASSPSGLAGEQYF. CDR3 DNA sequence: TGCGCCAGCAGCCCGTCGGGACTAGCGGGCGAGCAGTACTTC.

The chain joins TRBV5-1 to TRBJ2-7; 7 positions agree with TRBD1. CDR3 length: 12 amino acids. Germline trimming cut 7 bases from V and 4 bases from J; bases unmatched to any gene: 5. Looked up from germline, CDR1 is SGHRS and CDR2 is YFSETQ. This CDR3 reads CASRTGEYEQYF. The DNA for the CDR3 is TGCGCCAGCCGCACAGGGGAGTACGAGCAGTACTTC.

In DNA, the CDR3 is TGCGCCAGCAGCTTGGCCTTGGGAGGGGTTAATGAGCAGTTCTTC. Its protein product is CASSLALGGVNEQFF. The chain employs TRBV5-1 and TRBJ2-1; 7 bases map to TRBD2. The CDR3 contains 15 residues. Germline loops: CDR1 SGHRS, CDR2 YFSETQ. The junction had 7 bases not matched to a gene; V was cut back by 0 bases and J by 7 bases.

The chain combines TRBV4-3 with TRBJ2-7; D perhaps matches TRBD1 (5 bases). Trimming removed 4 bases from V and 5 bases from J, with 15 bases in between. The CDR3 loop spans 14 amino acids. The germline V gene encodes CDR1 LGHNA and CDR2 YSLEER. DNA of the CDR3: TGCGCCAGCAGCCTGTCGCAGGGTAACGACGAGCAGTACTTC. Its translation is CASSLSQGNDEQYF.

This chain uses TRBV4-1 with TRBJ1-5, with 9 bases identical to TRBD1. V dropped 4 bases and J dropped 6; count of bases not matched to a gene: 10. Germline V CDR1 and CDR2: MGHRA, YSYEKL. This CDR3 has 16 amino acids. The chain's CDR3 is CASSPGQGERGQPQHF. The CDR3 DNA follows: TGCGCCAGCAGCCCGGGACAGGGAGAAAGGGGTCAGCCCCAGCATTTT.

The V and J genes are TRBV7-9 and TRBJ2-5; no clear D. CDR1 and CDR2 (germline): SEHNR, FQNEAQ (reference sequence). This CDR3 is 13 amino acids long. Trimming stripped 2 bases from V and 1 base from J, with 5 bases between. CDR3 bases: TGTGCCAGCAGCTTATGGGCCCAAGAGACCCAGTACTTC. It codes for CASSLWAQETQYF.

The chain couples TRBV5-1 to TRBJ2-3, with 8 bases matching TRBD1. This CDR3 region has 14 residues. Trimming took 8 bases from V and 0 from J; bases not matched to a gene: 5. Germline CDR1 and CDR2: SGHRS and YFSETQ. CDR3 loop: CASHTGGSTDTQYF. Written as DNA, the CDR3 is TGCGCCAGTCATACAGGGGGAAGCACAGATACGCAGTATTTT.

V usage is TRBV5-1 and J usage is TRBJ1-5; D unclear. Per germline, CDR1 SGHRS and CDR2 YFSETQ. The CDR3 has 14 amino acids. The V and J ends lost 0 bases and 3 bases respectively, with 7 bases between them. CDR3 DNA: TGCGCCAGCAGCTTGGGCGGAAACAATCAGCCCCAGCATTTT. Its translation: CASSLGGNNQPQHF.

The chain carries TRBV28 and TRBJ1-5; 12 bases align to TRBD1. Germline V lookup: CDR1 MDHEN, CDR2 SYDVKM. This CDR3 region has 17 residues. V lost 9 bases, J lost 0 bases, and 9 bases stayed unmatched. The CDR3 is CASWDRGRRISNQPQHF. DNA of the CDR3: TGTGCCAGTTGGGACAGGGGGCGTAGAATTAGCAATCAGCCCCAGCATTTT. The whole variable domain, filled in from reference TRBV28 and TRBJ1-5, reads DVKVTQSSRYLVKRTGEKVFLECVQDMDHENMFWYRQDPGLGLRLIYFSYDVKMKEKGDIPEGYSVSREKKERFSLILESASTNQTSMYLCASWDRGRRISNQPQHFGDGTRLSIL.

The genes are TRBV18 and TRBJ1-2, with unresolved D. V was pared by 0 bases and J by 7 bases, with 12 bases between. CDR1 and CDR2 from the germline V gene are KGHSH and LQKENI. The CDR3 runs to 14 residues. In nucleotides, the CDR3 is TGTGCCAGCTCACCACCGAACGGGTTGGGTGGCTACACCTTC. Its translation: CASSPPNGLGGYTF.

The V gene is TRBV28, the J gene TRBJ2-4; 11 bases map to TRBD1. V lost 3 bases to trimming and J lost 9 bases; unmatched junction nucleotides: 7. Germline lookup yields CDR1 MDHEN and CDR2 SYDVKM. This CDR3 is 15 amino acids long. The CDR3 spells CASSFRDRGIGIQYF. The CDR3, as DNA: TGTGCCAGCAGTTTCCGGGACAGGGGGATCGGCATTCAGTACTTC.

The chain links TRBV5-4 to TRBJ2-3; weak D call: TRBD2 (7 bases). In germline, CDR1 is SGHNT, CDR2 YYREEE (reference sequence). Trimming shortened V by 1 base and J by 6 bases, and 12 bases separated the two germline ends. CDR3 length: 14 residues. The CDR3 spells CASSLRGGADTQYF. CDR3 DNA: TGTGCCAGCAGCTTGAGAGGGGGGGCTGATACGCAGTATTTT.

This sequence joins TRBV5-6 and TRBJ1-1; D uncertain. CDR3 length: 13 amino acids. Germline values: CDR1 SGHDT, CDR2 YYEEEE. Deletions cut 1 base from V and 0 bases from J, with 4 bases between. The CDR3 DNA reads TGTGCCAGCAGCTTGCTTCTGAACACTGAAGCTTTCTTT. Translation: CASSLLLNTEAFF.

The gene calls are TRBV7-2 and TRBJ2-3; TRBD2 aligns across 9 bases. Germline V lookup: CDR1 SGHTA, CDR2 FQGNSA. This CDR3 spans 16 amino acids. V was clipped by 1 base and J by 4 bases; unmatched bases: 6. CDR3 nucleotides: TGTGCCAGCAGCTTAGTGGCGGGGGGGTCGGCAGATACGCAGTATTTT. This gives the protein CASSLVAGGSADTQYF.

The genes are TRBV28 and TRBJ2-7; tentative D call: TRBD1 (7 bases). Germline V gene sequence: CDR1 MDHEN, CDR2 SYDVKM. There are 20 residues in the CDR3. Trimming cost V 5 bases and J 1 base, with 30 bases left between them. CDR3 in amino acids: CASSGVGQVSGGGPSYEQYF. CDR3 DNA sequence: TGTGCCAGCAGTGGGGTCGGACAGGTTAGCGGCGGCGGGCCATCCTACGAGCAGTACTTC.

The chain is built from TRBV5-5 and TRBJ2-5; 12 positions match TRBD2. The V segment lost 3 bases and the J segment 0 bases; nucleotides outside the gene matches: 6. This CDR3 is 17 amino acids long. Looked up from germline, CDR1 is SGHKS and CDR2 is YYEKEE (reference sequence). The CDR3 loop reads CASSSGTSGFNQETQYF. In nucleotides, the CDR3 is TGTGCCAGCAGCTCCGGGACTAGCGGGTTCAACCAAGAGACCCAGTACTTC.

The V and J genes are TRBV4-1 and TRBJ1-3; D uncertain. Germline loops: CDR1 MGHRA, CDR2 YSYEKL. Trimming stripped 2 bases from V and 6 bases from J, with 17 bases between. CDR3 length equals 16 residues. The CDR3, as DNA: TGCGCCAGCAGCCAACCCCCCGGGGATGTAGAAAACACCATATATTTT. Amino acids: CASSQPPGDVENTIYF.

The gene calls are TRBV7-8 and TRBJ1-1; D gene uncertain. Germline CDR1 reads SGHVS; CDR2 reads FQNEAQ. The CDR3 consists of 13 residues. The V and J ends lost 4 bases and 0 bases respectively, with 6 bases between them. Written as DNA, the CDR3 is TGTGCCAGCAGCTATAGAATGAACACTGAAGCTTTCTTT. Encoded protein: CASSYRMNTEAFF.

V gene TRBV10-3 combines with J gene TRBJ1-3; D might be TRBD1 (5 bases). The CDR3 extends over 13 amino acids. Germline-derived CDR1 and CDR2 are ENHRY and SYGVKD. The V gene lost 2 bases and the J gene lost 8 bases, with 10 bases spanning the gap. This CDR3 reads CAISENQGYTIYF. CDR3 bases: TGTGCCATCAGTGAGAACCAGGGCTACACCATATATTTT.

The chain has TRBV15 and TRBJ2-3; 12 nucleotides agree with TRBD2. Germline V gene sequence: CDR1 LNHNV, CDR2 YYDKDF (reference sequence). The trim removed 8 bases at V and 5 bases at J, leaving 11 bases unmatched. This CDR3 is built from 16 residues. The CDR3 region is CATGSRLAGVGDTQYF. The CDR3 DNA sequence: TGTGCCACCGGTTCGCGACTAGCGGGAGTCGGAGATACGCAGTATTTT.

V usage is TRBV10-3 and J usage is TRBJ1-4; D remains ambiguous. Germline V gene data show CDR1 as ENHRY and CDR2 as SYGVKD. The CDR3 consists of 12 residues. V lost 3 bases to trimming and J lost 4 bases, with 3 bases between them. CDR3 sequence (DNA): TGTGCCATCAGTGACCGTAATGAAAAACTGTTTTTT. Amino acid sequence: CAISDRNEKLFF.